The source of this T cell receptor beta chain is a study of response to subunit inactivated influenza vaccine. Each CDR3 protein gets one entry after TCRdb re-called the RT-PCR reads with MiXCR. The repertoire holds about 520,000 distinct CDR3 sequences, with 25% as singletons. As for this clonotype: Its antigen is unidentified.

CDR1 is SQVTM, CDR2 ANQGSEA, per germline. The CDR3 consists of 14 residues. The V and J ends lost 1 base and 1 base, in that order; junction bases with no gene match: 2. Study-level findings and limits: That few new T cells are recruited by each seasonal influenza vaccination was the authors' suggestion.

The sequence came from a man in his fifties who received an inactivated influenza vaccine. This specimen was CD4+ T cells sorted from PBMCs, taken less than 6 days after vaccination. This rearrangement joins TRBV29-1 to TRBJ2-3, with TRBD1 matching over 7 bases. CDR3 loop: CSVEGGQGTDTQYF. CDR3 in DNA: TGCAGCGTTGAAGGTGGACAGGGCACAGATACGCAGTATTTT.